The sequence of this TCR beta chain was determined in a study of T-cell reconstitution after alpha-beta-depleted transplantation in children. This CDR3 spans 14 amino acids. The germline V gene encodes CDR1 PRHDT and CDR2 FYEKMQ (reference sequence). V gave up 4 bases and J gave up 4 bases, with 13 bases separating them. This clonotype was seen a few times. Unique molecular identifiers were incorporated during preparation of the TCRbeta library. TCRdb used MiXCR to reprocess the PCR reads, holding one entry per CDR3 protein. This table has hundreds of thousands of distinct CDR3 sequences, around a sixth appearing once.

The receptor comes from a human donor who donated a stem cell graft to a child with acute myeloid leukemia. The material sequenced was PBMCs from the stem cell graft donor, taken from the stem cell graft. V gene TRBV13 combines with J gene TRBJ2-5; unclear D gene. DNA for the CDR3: TGTGCCAGCAGCTACGGACGGGTTGGAGAGACCCAGTACTTC. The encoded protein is CASSYGRVGETQYF.